This is a list of T cell receptor beta chains from one sample in a study of OX40 agonist ivuxolimab in advanced cancers. Libraries were prepared by immunoSEQ multiplex PCR; TCRdb keeps only in-frame clonotypes and omits some of them. This table holds tens of thousands of clones, about 87% found once. This material consisted of CD4+ or CD8+ T cells sorted from blood, taken in a trial of the OX40 agonist ivuxolimab. These receptors were collected from an adult with an advanced solid tumor such as melanoma, head and neck, liver or kidney cancer. The CDR3 runs from the conserved cysteine through the conserved F or W. A D gene is named only where the DNA matches it firmly. For some rows the clone size is stated as once, few or many, or as a class when expanded; others skip it.

v_call	clone_size	d_call	j_call	cdr3_aa	cdr3_nt
TRBV7-2	few	TRBD1	TRBJ1-1	CASSGGTGVVNTEAFF	TGTGCCAGCAGCGGGGGGACAGGGGTTGTGAACACTGAAGCTTTCTTT
TRBV7-9	NA	NA	TRBJ1-6	CASSLGAVDSPLHF	TGTGCCAGCAGCTTAGGGGCGGTAGATTCACCCCTCCACTTT
TRBV7-2	NA	NA	TRBJ1-2	CASSFGGSQRGYTF	TGTGCCAGCAGCTTTGGCGGCAGCCAGAGGGGCTACACCTTC
TRBV9	NA	TRBD2	TRBJ2-1	CASSKASGYNEQFF	TGTGCCAGCAGCAAGGCTAGCGGATACAATGAGCAGTTCTTC
TRBV7-9	NA	TRBD1	TRBJ1-2	CASSLTGTGVGGYTF	TGTGCCAGCAGCTTAACCGGGACAGGGGTTGGCGGCTACACCTTC
TRBV6-5	NA	NA	TRBJ2-6	CASSSNEGAGANVLTF	TGTGCCAGCAGTTCCAACGAGGGGGCTGGGGCCAACGTCCTGACTTTC
TRBV7-9	few	TRBD2	TRBJ2-5	CASSSRGLADQETQYF	TGTGCCAGCAGCTCCCGGGGACTAGCGGACCAAGAGACCCAGTACTTC
TRBV20-1	NA	NA	TRBJ1-1	CSTSWNTEAFF	TGCAGCACCAGCTGGAACACTGAAGCTTTCTTT
TRBV19	NA	NA	TRBJ1-6	CASSIRTDSPLHF	TGTGCCAGTAGTATCCGGACGGATTCACCCCTCCACTTT
TRBV6-1	NA	NA	TRBJ2-1	CASSPGQLNDEQFF	TGTGCCAGCAGTCCTGGCCAGCTAAACGATGAGCAGTTCTTC
TRBV15	few	NA	TRBJ1-1	CATSRTGPNTEAFF	TGTGCCACCAGCAGGACGGGGCCGAACACTGAAGCTTTCTTT
TRBV5-1	NA	NA	TRBJ2-1	CASSLQGASYNEQFF	TGCGCCAGCAGCTTGCAAGGGGCGTCCTACAATGAGCAGTTCTTC
TRBV2	NA	NA	TRBJ2-7	CASRTGRGYYEQYF	TGTGCCAGCAGGACCGGACGGGGATACTACGAGCAGTACTTC
TRBV12-5	NA	NA	TRBJ1-1	CASGRNTEAFF	TGTGCTAGTGGACGAAACACTGAAGCTTTCTTT
TRBV19	once	TRBD1	TRBJ2-7	CASSPGLWDRGLLAVSYEQYF	TGTGCCAGTAGTCCCGGGCTCTGGGACAGGGGGCTTCTAGCGGTCTCCTACGAGCAGTACTTC
TRBV10-3	NA	NA	TRBJ1-2	CAISPRDNTGYTF	TGTGCCATCAGTCCCCGGGACAACACCGGCTACACCTTC
TRBV5-4	NA	TRBD2	TRBJ2-7	CASSSGTSGGAAYEQYF	TGTGCCAGCAGCTCGGGGACTAGCGGGGGGGCAGCCTACGAGCAGTACTTC
TRBV5-1	NA	TRBD1	TRBJ1-3	CASSSDRASNTIYF	TGCGCCAGCAGCTCGGACAGGGCATCAAACACCATATATTTT
TRBV2	NA	TRBD1	TRBJ1-2	CASRSTGGADGYTF	TGTGCCAGCAGAAGCACAGGGGGCGCGGATGGCTACACCTTC
TRBV19	once	NA	TRBJ2-2	CASGAGDWNTGELFF	TGTGCCAGTGGAGCAGGGGATTGGAACACCGGGGAGCTGTTTTTT
TRBV7-9	once	TRBD1	TRBJ1-1	CASSFKMTGPNTEAFF	TGTGCCAGCAGCTTCAAAATGACAGGGCCGAACACTGAAGCTTTCTTT
TRBV9	NA	TRBD1	TRBJ2-2	CASSPTGWNTGELFF	TGTGCCAGCAGCCCGACAGGGTGGAACACCGGGGAGCTGTTTTTT
TRBV28	few	NA	TRBJ2-7	CASSLRLGRSYEQYF	TGTGCCAGCAGTTTAAGGTTAGGCAGATCCTACGAGCAGTACTTC
TRBV6-5	once	TRBD1	TRBJ1-2	CASSYTGESYGYTF	TGTGCCAGCAGTTACACAGGGGAATCCTATGGCTACACCTTC
TRBV6-6	few	NA	TRBJ2-7	CASSWGHEQYF	TGTGCCAGCAGTTGGGGGCACGAGCAGTACTTC
TRBV4-2	NA	NA	TRBJ1-4	CASSLQGEKLFF	TGTGCCAGCAGCCTTCAGGGGGAAAAACTGTTTTTT
TRBV2	NA	TRBD1	TRBJ1-1	CASSDDRVTEAFF	TGTGCCAGCAGTGACGACAGGGTGACTGAAGCTTTCTTT
TRBV7-2	NA	NA	TRBJ2-2	CASSLSPGTGELFF	TGTGCCAGCAGCCTCAGCCCGGGGACCGGGGAGCTGTTTTTT
TRBV7-2	NA	NA	TRBJ2-5	CASSLELAQETQYF	TGTGCCAGCAGCTTAGAGCTAGCTCAAGAGACCCAGTACTTC
TRBV7-9	NA	NA	TRBJ2-5	CASSPIKEAEETQYF	TGTGCCAGCAGCCCCATTAAGGAAGCGGAAGAGACCCAGTACTTC
TRBV15	NA	TRBD1	TRBJ2-7	CATSKTGNSYEQYF	TGTGCCACCAGTAAGACAGGGAACTCCTACGAGCAGTACTTC
TRBV28	NA	TRBD2	TRBJ2-5	CASSLPGLAEQETQYF	TGTGCCAGCAGTCTCCCGGGACTAGCGGAACAAGAGACCCAGTACTTC
TRBV4-3	few	NA	TRBJ1-2	CASSQVGAAGYTF	TGCGCCAGCAGCCAAGTGGGGGCCGCTGGCTACACCTTC
TRBV9	NA	NA	TRBJ2-7	CASSVDPRSSSYEQYF	TGTGCCAGCAGCGTAGATCCCAGGTCCAGCTCCTACGAGCAGTACTTC
TRBV6-6	NA	NA	TRBJ2-3	CASRPRAAGQDTQYF	TGTGCCAGCAGACCAAGGGCGGCAGGGCAAGATACGCAGTATTTT
TRBV27	NA	TRBD2	TRBJ2-5	CASSSGTSGALGTQYF	TGTGCCAGCAGTTCCGGGACTAGCGGGGCCCTGGGGACCCAGTACTTC
TRBV7-3	NA	NA	TRBJ1-1	CASSQGGNTEAFF	TGTGCCAGCAGCCAAGGGGGAAACACTGAAGCTTTCTTT
TRBV7-6	NA	TRBD1	TRBJ2-7	CASSFGTDYEQYF	TGTGCCAGCAGCTTTGGGACAGACTACGAGCAGTACTTC
TRBV4-2	NA	TRBD2	TRBJ2-7	CASSPLAGGVTYEQYF	TGTGCCAGCAGTCCGCTAGCGGGAGGGGTCACCTACGAGCAGTACTTC
TRBV6-5	NA	NA	TRBJ1-2	CASRGGGSYGYTF	TGTGCCAGCAGGGGGGGCGGCTCATATGGCTACACCTTC